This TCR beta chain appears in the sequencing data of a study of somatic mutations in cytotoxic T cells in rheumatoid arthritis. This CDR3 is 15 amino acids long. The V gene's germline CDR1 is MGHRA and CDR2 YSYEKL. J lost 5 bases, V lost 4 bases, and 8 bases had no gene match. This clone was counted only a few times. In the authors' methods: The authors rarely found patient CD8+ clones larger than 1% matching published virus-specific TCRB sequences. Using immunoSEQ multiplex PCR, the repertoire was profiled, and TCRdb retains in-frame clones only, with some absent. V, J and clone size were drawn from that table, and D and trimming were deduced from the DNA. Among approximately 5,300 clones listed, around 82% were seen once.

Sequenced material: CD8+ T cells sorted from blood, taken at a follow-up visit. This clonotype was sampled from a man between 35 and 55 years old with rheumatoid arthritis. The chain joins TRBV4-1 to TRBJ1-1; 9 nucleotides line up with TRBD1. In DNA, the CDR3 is TGCGCCAGCAGCCCCTCACAGGGGGCGCTTACTGAAGCTTTCTTT. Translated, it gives CASSPSQGALTEAFF.